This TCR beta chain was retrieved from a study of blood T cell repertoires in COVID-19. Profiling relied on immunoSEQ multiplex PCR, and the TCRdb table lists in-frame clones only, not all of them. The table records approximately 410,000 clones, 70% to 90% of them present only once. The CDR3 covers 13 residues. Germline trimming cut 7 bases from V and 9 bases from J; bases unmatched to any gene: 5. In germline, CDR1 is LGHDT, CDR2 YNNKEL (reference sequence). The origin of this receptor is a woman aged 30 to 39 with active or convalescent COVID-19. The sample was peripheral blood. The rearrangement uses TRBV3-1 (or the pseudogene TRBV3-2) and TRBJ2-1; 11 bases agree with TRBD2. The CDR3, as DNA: TGTGCCAGCACCGTAGCGGGGGGGAGTGAGCAGTTCTTC. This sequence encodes CASTVAGGSEQFF.